This TCR beta chain originates from a study of T cells after yellow fever vaccination. One entry per CDR3 protein results from TCRdb running MiXCR on the 5' RACE reads. The sample contains hundreds of thousands of distinct CDR3 sequences, approximately 13% of which appear only once. The CDR3 sequence is 15 residues long. V dropped 2 bases and J dropped 3; count of bases not matched to a gene: 3. Per germline, CDR1 SGHTA and CDR2 FQGNSA. This clonotype occurred a few times. The receptor was isolated from a man younger than 45 who received the YFV17D yellow fever vaccine. The genes are TRBV7-2 and TRBJ2-1, with 8 bases fitting TRBD2. The specimen was PBMCs, collected on the day of the yellow fever booster vaccination. CDR3 region: CASSLRREVYNEQFF. The CDR3 DNA reads as TGTGCCAGCAGCTTACGGCGGGAGGTCTACAATGAGCAGTTCTTC.